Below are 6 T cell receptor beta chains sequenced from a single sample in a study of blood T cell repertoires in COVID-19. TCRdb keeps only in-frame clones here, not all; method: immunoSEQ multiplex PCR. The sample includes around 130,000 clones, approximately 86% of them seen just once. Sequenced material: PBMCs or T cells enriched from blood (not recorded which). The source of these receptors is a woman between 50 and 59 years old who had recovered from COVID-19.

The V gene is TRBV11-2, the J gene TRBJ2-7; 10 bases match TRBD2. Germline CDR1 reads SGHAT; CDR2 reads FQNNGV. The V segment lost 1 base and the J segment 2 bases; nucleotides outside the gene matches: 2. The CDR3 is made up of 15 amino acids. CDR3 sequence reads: CASSLGSGGAYEQYF. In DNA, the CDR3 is TGTGCCAGCAGCTTAGGGAGCGGGGGGGCCTACGAGCAGTACTTC.

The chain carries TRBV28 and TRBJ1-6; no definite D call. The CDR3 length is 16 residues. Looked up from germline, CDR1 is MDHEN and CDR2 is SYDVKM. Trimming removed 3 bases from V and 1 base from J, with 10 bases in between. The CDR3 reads CASSFTADSYNSPLHF. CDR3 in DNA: TGTGCCAGCAGTTTCACGGCGGATTCCTATAATTCACCCCTCCACTTT.

The DNA for the CDR3 is TGTGCCAGCAGCTTAGTTCGGGGGAGCTCCTACGAGCAGTACTTC. Protein sequence: CASSLVRGSSYEQYF. The rearrangement links TRBV13 to TRBJ2-7, with D tentatively TRBD2 (6 bases). Between the trimmed V and J ends, which lost 1 base and 0 bases, there was a span of 10 bases. The CDR3 sequence is 15 residues long. Germline CDR1 is PRHDT and CDR2 is FYEKMQ (reference sequence).

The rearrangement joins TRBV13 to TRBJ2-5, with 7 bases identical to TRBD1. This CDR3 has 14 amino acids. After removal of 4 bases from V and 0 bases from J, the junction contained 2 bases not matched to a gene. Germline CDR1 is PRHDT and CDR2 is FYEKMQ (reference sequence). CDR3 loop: CASSSRGYQETQYF. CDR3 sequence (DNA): TGTGCCAGCAGCTCCAGGGGGTACCAAGAGACCCAGTACTTC.

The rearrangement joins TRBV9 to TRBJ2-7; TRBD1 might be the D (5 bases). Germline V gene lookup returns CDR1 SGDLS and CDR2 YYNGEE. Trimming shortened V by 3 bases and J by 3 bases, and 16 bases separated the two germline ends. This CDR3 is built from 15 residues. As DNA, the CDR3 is TGTGCCAGCAGCGCAGGGATGGAGACAGACTACGAGCAGTACTTC. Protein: CASSAGMETDYEQYF.

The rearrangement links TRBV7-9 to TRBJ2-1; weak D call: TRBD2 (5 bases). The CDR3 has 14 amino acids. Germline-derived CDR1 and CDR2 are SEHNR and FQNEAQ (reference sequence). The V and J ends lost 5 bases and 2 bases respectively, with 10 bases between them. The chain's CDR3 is CASSINGAYNEQFF. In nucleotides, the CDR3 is TGTGCCAGCAGCATCAACGGGGCCTACAATGAGCAGTTCTTC.